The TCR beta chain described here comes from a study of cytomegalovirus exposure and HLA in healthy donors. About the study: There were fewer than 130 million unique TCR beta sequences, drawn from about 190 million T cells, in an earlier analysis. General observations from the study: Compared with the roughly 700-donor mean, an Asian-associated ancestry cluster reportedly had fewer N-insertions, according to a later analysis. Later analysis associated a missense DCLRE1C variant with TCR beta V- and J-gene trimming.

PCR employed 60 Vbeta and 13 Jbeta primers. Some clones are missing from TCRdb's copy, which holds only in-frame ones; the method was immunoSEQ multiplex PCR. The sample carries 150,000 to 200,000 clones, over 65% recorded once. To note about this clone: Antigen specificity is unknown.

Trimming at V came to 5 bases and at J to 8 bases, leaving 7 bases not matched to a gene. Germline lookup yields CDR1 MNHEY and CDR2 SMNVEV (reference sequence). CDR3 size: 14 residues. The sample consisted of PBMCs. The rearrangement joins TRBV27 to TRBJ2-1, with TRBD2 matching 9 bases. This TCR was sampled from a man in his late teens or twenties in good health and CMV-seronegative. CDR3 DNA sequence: TGTGCCAGCAGTACCGGGACTAGCAACGATGAGCAGTTCTTC. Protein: CASSTGTSNDEQFF.